Listed below are T cell receptor beta chains from one sample, sequenced in a study of vaccination and CD4 T cells after COVID-19. Using its own MiXCR run on the PCR reads, TCRdb lists one record per CDR3 protein. The sample consists of some 15,000 distinct CDR3 sequences, around 70% of them appearing once. These receptors lack a known antigen. The specimen sequenced was CD4+ T cells from blood, cultured in vitro. These TCRs come from a human donor who had recovered from COVID-19. Each CDR3 is given with its conserved first and last residue. Fields, in order: D gene, J gene, clone size, V gene, CDR3 protein, CDR3 DNA. A D gene is named only where the DNA matches it firmly. Rows may omit the clone size; those that give it use once, few, many or a size class.

>.|TRBJ1-1|.|TRBV21-1
CASSKRQGNTEAFF
TGTGCCAGCAGCAAACGACAGGGGAACACTGAAGCTTTCTTT
>TRBD2|TRBJ2-3|.|TRBV7-9
CASSLTSSGRADTQYF
TGTGCCAGCAGCTTAACGTCTAGCGGGAGGGCGGATACGCAGTATTTT
>.|TRBJ2-7|.|TRBV6-5
CASSSISQQFVGGPYEQYF
TGTGCCAGCAGTTCTATTAGCCAACAATTTGTGGGGGGCCCCTACGAGCAGTACTTC
>.|TRBJ2-4|.|TRBV15
CATSHLIAVQNIQYF
TGTGCCACCAGCCACTTGATAGCGGTTCAAAACATTCAGTACTTC
>TRBD1|TRBJ1-2|.|TRBV27
CASSSYGQGVAYGYTF
TGTGCCAGCAGTTCCTACGGACAGGGGGTAGCCTATGGCTACACCTTC
>.|TRBJ2-7|.|TRBV7-2
CASSPWSLGYEQYF
TGTGCCAGCAGCCCCTGGTCGTTGGGGTACGAGCAGTACTTC
>TRBD2|TRBJ2-7|few|TRBV20-1
CSASRSRLALYEQYF
TGCAGTGCTTCACGTTCGAGACTAGCCCTCTACGAGCAGTACTTC
>.|TRBJ1-5|.|TRBV7-2
CASSLIQGGSNQPQHF
TGTGCCAGCAGCTTAATACAGGGAGGGAGCAATCAGCCCCAGCATTTT
>.|TRBJ2-2|.|TRBV7-9
CASSFKSAGELFF
TGTGCCAGCAGCTTTAAGTCAGCCGGGGAGCTGTTTTTT
>TRBD2|TRBJ2-7|.|TRBV15
CATSVSGGSYYEQYF
TGTGCCACCAGTGTAAGCGGGGGTTCTTACTACGAGCAGTACTTC
>.|TRBJ1-6|few|TRBV25-1
CASQQSSYNSPLHF
TGTGCCAGCCAACAAAGCTCCTATAATTCACCCCTCCACTTT
>TRBD1|TRBJ1-2|few|TRBV7-2
CASSTYRGGYTF
TGTGCCAGCAGCACCTACAGGGGTGGCTACACCTTC
>.|TRBJ1-6|.|TRBV5-1
CASSPDYSPLHF
TGCGCCAGCAGCCCGGACTATTCACCCCTCCACTTT
>.|TRBJ1-5|.|TRBV4-3
CASSQDLRPSNQPQHF
TGCGCCAGCAGCCAAGATTTACGGCCCAGCAATCAGCCCCAGCATTTT
>.|TRBJ2-1|.|TRBV6-5
CASSYGYQGVYEQFF
TGTGCCAGCAGTTACGGGTACCAGGGAGTCTACGAGCAGTTCTTC
>TRBD2|TRBJ2-7|.|TRBV28
CASGLAGVFNEQYF
TGTGCCAGCGGACTAGCGGGAGTGTTTAACGAGCAGTACTTC
>.|TRBJ1-6|.|TRBV28
CASSLSEYNSPLHF
TGTGCCAGCAGTTTAAGCGAGTATAATTCACCCCTCCACTTT
>TRBD2|TRBJ2-3|.|TRBV24-1
CATSDRGPKLAGDKDTQYF
TGTGCCACCAGTGATCGGGGCCCAAAGCTAGCGGGAGACAAAGATACGCAGTATTTT
>.|TRBJ2-3|.|TRBV12-5
CASGSSGTDTQYF
TGTGCTAGTGGCTCAAGCGGCACAGATACGCAGTATTTT
>TRBD1|TRBJ1-1|.|TRBV28
CASSYGPLRQGRENTEAFF
TGTGCCAGCAGTTACGGGCCACTCCGACAGGGGCGTGAGAACACTGAAGCTTTCTTT
>TRBD2|TRBJ2-3|.|TRBV6-2/TRBV6-3
CASSRGLAGTSTDTQYF
TGTGCCAGCAGCAGAGGACTAGCGGGAACTAGCACAGATACGCAGTATTTT
>TRBD2|TRBJ2-5|.|TRBV7-2
CASSLGGGQETQYF
TGTGCCAGCAGCTTAGGCGGGGGCCAAGAGACCCAGTACTTC
>TRBD2|TRBJ2-5|.|TRBV6-5
CASSSHLAGGLIHQETQYF
TGTGCCAGCAGTTCCCACTTAGCGGGAGGACTCATTCATCAAGAGACCCAGTACTTC
>.|TRBJ1-6|.|TRBV24-1
CATSQGGIESPLHF
TGTGCCACCAGCCAGGGAGGGATCGAATCACCCCTCCACTTT
>TRBD1|TRBJ1-2|once|TRBV10-3
CASSRLLRQGANYGYTF
TGTGCCAGCAGTAGATTGTTAAGACAGGGGGCTAACTATGGCTACACCTTC
>TRBD1|TRBJ1-2|.|TRBV20-1
CSAEGQNYGYTF
TGCAGTGCTGAGGGACAGAACTATGGCTACACCTTC
>.|TRBJ2-5|.|TRBV7-2
CASLRGRWDGETQYF
TGTGCCAGCCTTCGGGGACGTTGGGACGGGGAGACCCAGTACTTC
>.|TRBJ1-2|.|TRBV6-1
CASSQGFGYTF
TGTGCCAGCAGCCAGGGATTTGGCTACACCTTC
>.|TRBJ1-1|.|TRBV11-2
CASSLQGLNTEAFF
TGTGCCAGCAGCTTACAGGGGTTGAACACTGAAGCTTTCTTT